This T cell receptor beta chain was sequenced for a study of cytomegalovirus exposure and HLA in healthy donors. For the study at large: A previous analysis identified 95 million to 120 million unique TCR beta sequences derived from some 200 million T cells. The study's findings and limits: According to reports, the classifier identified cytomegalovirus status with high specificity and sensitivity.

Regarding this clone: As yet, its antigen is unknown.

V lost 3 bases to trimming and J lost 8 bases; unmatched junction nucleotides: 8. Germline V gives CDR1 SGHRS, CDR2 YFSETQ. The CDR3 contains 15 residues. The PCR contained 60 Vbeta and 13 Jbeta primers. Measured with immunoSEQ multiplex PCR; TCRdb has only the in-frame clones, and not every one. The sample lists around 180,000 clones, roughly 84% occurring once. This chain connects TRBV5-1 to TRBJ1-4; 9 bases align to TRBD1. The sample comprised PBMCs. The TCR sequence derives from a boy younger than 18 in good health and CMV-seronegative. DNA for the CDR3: TGCGCCAGCAGCTGGAACAGGGGGCTAAAGGAAAAACTGTTTTTT. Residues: CASSWNRGLKEKLFF.